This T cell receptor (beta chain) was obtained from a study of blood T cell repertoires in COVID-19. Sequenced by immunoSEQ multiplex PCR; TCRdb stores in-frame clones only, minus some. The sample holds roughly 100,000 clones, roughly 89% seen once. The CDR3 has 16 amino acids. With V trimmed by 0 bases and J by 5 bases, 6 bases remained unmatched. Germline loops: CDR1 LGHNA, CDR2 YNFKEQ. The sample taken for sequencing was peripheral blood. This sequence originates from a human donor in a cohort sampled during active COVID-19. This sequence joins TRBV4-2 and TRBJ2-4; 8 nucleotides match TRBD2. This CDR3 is CASSQDPRGGQNIQYF. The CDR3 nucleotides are TGTGCCAGCAGCCAAGATCCCCGGGGGGGGCAAAACATTCAGTACTTC.